This T cell receptor (beta chain) comes out of a study of shared clonotypes between healthy human individuals. Positive CCR7 selection of CD45RO-negative cells yielded the naive CD8 cells, and terminally differentiated effector memory CD45RA+ cells were excluded. CDR1 is MNHNS and CDR2 is SASEGT in the germline V gene. CDR3 size: 16 residues. Trimming left V 2 bases short and J 0 bases short, with 14 bases between. 200 to 250 ng DNA, around 30,000 T cell genomes, went into each sorted-subset replicate PCR. Using immunoSEQ multiplex PCR, the repertoire was profiled, and TCRdb retains in-frame clones only, with some absent. This repertoire shows about 680,000 clones, around 90% found once; its top ten account for 20% to 25%.

The chain recombines TRBV6-1 with TRBJ2-7, with D possibly matching TRBD1 (5 bases). Sequenced material: naive CD8+ T cells sorted from blood. This receptor was identified in a man younger than 40 in good health. This chain's CDR3 is CASSEYPDTRSYEQYF. CDR3 DNA sequence: TGTGCCAGCAGTGAATACCCGGACACCCGCTCCTACGAGCAGTACTTC.